A single sample is the source of the 9 T cell receptor beta chains below, sequenced in a study of control samples from healthy donors and cancer patients. The protocol was immunoSEQ multiplex PCR, while the TCRdb copy is restricted to in-frame clones and leaves out a portion. Here the sample spans over 110,000 clones, around 90% being singletons. The sequenced material came from blood. The source is a man aged 25 to 40 in good health.

The chain recombines TRBV6-1 with TRBJ1-1; D remains ambiguous. Trimming removed 2 bases from V and 9 bases from J, with 16 bases in between. Germline CDR1 and CDR2: MNHNS and SASEGT. The CDR3 loop spans 14 amino acids. In DNA form, the CDR3 reads TGTGCCAGCAGTGAAAGGGCAAGGGCAGTACAAGCTTTCTTT. It is translated as CASSERARAVQAFF.

This clone turned up a few times. This chain links TRBV6-1 with TRBJ1-5; D unclear. This CDR3 contains 15 residues. Trimming took off 3 bases at V and 0 bases at J, with 9 bases between the two ends. CDR1 and CDR2 (germline): MNHNS, SASEGT. As DNA, the CDR3 is TGTGCCAGCAGTGAGGACGGCTTTAGCAATCAGCCCCAGCATTTT. Translated, it gives CASSEDGFSNQPQHF.

This clone has just one count. V usage is TRBV28 and J usage is TRBJ1-5, with a weak D call TRBD1 (6 bases). Per the germline V gene, CDR1 is MDHEN and CDR2 is SYDVKM. The V and J ends lost 3 bases and 6 bases respectively, with 15 bases between them. This CDR3 comprises 15 residues. The CDR3 DNA follows: TGTGCCAGCAGTTTTGTTTCCAGGGGTGGTCAGCCCCAGCATTTT. It encodes CASSFVSRGGQPQHF.

This clone was seen a handful of times. The chain recombines TRBV6-5 with TRBJ2-3; D is undetermined. The V end was cut by 5 bases, the J end by 12 bases, with 9 bases between. The CDR3 runs 10 residues. Germline V CDR1 and CDR2: MNHEY, SVGAGI. CDR3 protein: CASSRQSQYF. CDR3 DNA sequence: TGTGCCAGCAGTCGGCAGAGTCAGTATTTT.

The chain uses TRBV3-1 (or the pseudogene TRBV3-2) and TRBJ2-5, with 11 bases identical to TRBD2. V trimming: 3 bases; J trimming: 4 bases; junction bases outside the gene matches: 7. The CDR3 is 16 amino acids. Germline V lookup: CDR1 LGHDT, CDR2 YNNKEL (reference sequence). Here the CDR3 reads CASSHSTSGSLETQYF. CDR3 coding DNA: TGTGCCAGCAGCCATAGTACTAGCGGGAGTCTAGAGACCCAGTACTTC.

CDR3 sequence reads: CASSQRPGAIETQYF. CDR3 nucleotide sequence: TGCGCCAGCAGCCAACGGCCGGGGGCGATAGAGACCCAGTACTTC. The chain carries TRBV4-3 and TRBJ2-5; D is tentatively TRBD1 or TRBD2 (6 bases each). The CDR3 extends over 15 amino acids. Germline V lookup: CDR1 LGHNA, CDR2 YSLEER. V lost 2 bases, J lost 4 bases, and 14 bases lay in between.

V and J are TRBV28 and TRBJ2-3, with a possible D match to TRBD2 (5 bases). The CDR3 is made up of 15 amino acids. The germline CDR1 and CDR2 sequences are MDHEN and SYDVKM. Trimming pared 2 bases from V and 0 bases from J, leaving 9 bases between. The DNA for the CDR3 is TGTGCCAGCAGTTTAGGAGGAACTAGCACAGATACGCAGTATTTT. Its translation: CASSLGGTSTDTQYF.

The chain couples TRBV4-1 to TRBJ2-7; tentatively, D is TRBD1 (5 bases). The germline CDR1 and CDR2 sequences are MGHRA and YSYEKL. The CDR3 has 14 amino acids. The germline V and J ends were trimmed by 1 base and 4 bases, with 11 bases remaining between them. CDR3 amino acids: CASSQALRGYEQYF. DNA for the CDR3: TGCGCCAGCAGCCAAGCATTAAGGGGTTACGAGCAGTACTTC.

The chain couples TRBV18 to TRBJ2-1; 14 nucleotides match TRBD2. This CDR3 is 16 amino acids long. Germline loops: CDR1 KGHSH, CDR2 LQKENI. The junction had 6 bases not matched to a gene; V was cut back by 2 bases and J by 9 bases. CDR3 in DNA: TGTGCCAGCTCACCAGGGACTAGCGGGAGATTCGGTGAGCAGTTCTTC. Translation gives CASSPGTSGRFGEQFF. The whole variable domain, remainder taken from reference TRBV18 and TRBJ2-1, is NAGVMQNPRHLVRRRGQEARLRCSPMKGHSHVYWYRQLPEEGLKFMVYLQKENIIDESGMPKERFSAEFPKEGPSILRIQQVVRGDSAAYFCASSPGTSGRFGEQFFGPGTRLTVL.